Listed here are 22 T cell receptor beta chains from one sample, sequenced in a study of T cells after yellow fever vaccination. TCRdb recomputed calls from the 5' RACE reads with MiXCR, one row per CDR3 protein. Found here are roughly 310,000 distinct CDR3 sequences, 8.5% to 10% of them singletons; the top ten hold 15% to 20%. The material was PBMCs, obtained on the day of the first yellow fever vaccination. The receptors originated from a young man who received the YFV17D yellow fever vaccine.

A note on this clonotype: Being one base from a much bigger clone, this may be a read error. This chain connects TRBV12-3 or TRBV12-4 to TRBJ1-2, with 7 bases that match TRBD1. CDR3 length: 15 amino acids. The CDR3 spells CASSRTGLRDYGCTF. The DNA of the CDR3 is TGTGCCAGCAGTCGGACAGGCCTTAGGGACTATGGCTGCACCTTC.

The chain carries TRBV12-3 or TRBV12-4 and TRBJ2-3; D might be TRBD1 (6 bases). The CDR3 sequence is 13 residues long. Between the trimmed V and J ends, which lost 8 bases and 2 bases, there was a span of 11 bases. The CDR3 sequence is CASARTVTDTQYF. Here the CDR3 DNA reads TGTGCCAGCGCTCGGACAGTCACAGATACGCAGTATTTT.

The V call is TRBV7-9, the J call TRBJ1-1, with TRBD1 matching 7 bases. This CDR3 comprises 12 residues. With V trimmed by 5 bases and J by 4 bases, 1 base remained unmatched. CDR1 and CDR2 from the germline V gene are SEHNR and FQNEAQ (reference sequence). The CDR3 nucleotides are TGTGCCAGCAGCCGGGACAGCACTGAAGCTTTCTTT. It specifies CASSRDSTEAFF.

This clonotype was observed a few times. The chain employs TRBV9 and TRBJ2-5; D possibly matches TRBD1 or TRBD2 (6 bases each). This CDR3 has 16 amino acids. CDR1 and CDR2 from the germline V gene are SGDLS and YYNGEE. Trimming cost V 1 base and J 4 bases, with 17 bases left between them. The CDR3 sequence is CASSVSSMGGGETQYF. Written as DNA, the CDR3 is TGTGCCAGCAGCGTATCTAGCATGGGGGGCGGAGAGACCCAGTACTTC.

The sample holds a few counts of this clonotype. This chain links TRBV20-1 with TRBJ2-1, with 10 bases fitting TRBD2. V dropped 8 bases and J dropped 2; count of bases not matched to a gene: 6. Germline V gives CDR1 DFQATT, CDR2 SNEGSKA (reference sequence). The CDR3 totals 14 residues. Here the CDR3 reads CSLPLAGAYNEQFF. In DNA form, the CDR3 reads TGCAGTCTCCCCCTAGCGGGGGCCTACAATGAGCAGTTCTTC.

This clonotype turned up a few times. J is TRBJ2-5 and V is TRBV13, with D perhaps matching TRBD1 or TRBD2 (6 bases each). The CDR3 is 14 residues long. The V end lost 2 bases, the J end lost 5 bases, and 12 bases lay between the germline ends. Germline V gene lookup returns CDR1 PRHDT and CDR2 FYEKMQ (reference sequence). The chain's CDR3 is CASSLRGQGETQYF. The CDR3 bases are TGTGCCAGCAGCTTACGGGGGCAGGGGGAGACCCAGTACTTC.

This clonotype was counted only a few times. J is TRBJ2-7 and V is TRBV29-1; no firm D call. From germline, CDR1 is SQVTM and CDR2 ANQGSEA. Trimming cost V 5 bases and J 6 bases, with 23 bases left between them. The length of the CDR3 is 15 residues. The CDR3 DNA reads as TGCAGCGTTTCCCCTACCCCCAGTGGAGCTGGCGAGCAGTACTTC. It encodes CSVSPTPSGAGEQYF.

This clonotype was observed a few times. This rearrangement joins TRBV4-2 to TRBJ1-1; maybe TRBD1 (5 bases). The V and J ends lost 1 base and 6 bases respectively, with 12 bases between them. CDR1 and CDR2 from the germline V gene are LGHNA and YNFKEQ. The CDR3 contains 14 residues. The CDR3 sequence is CASSQGGVLAEAFF. CDR3 in DNA: TGTGCCAGCAGCCAAGGGGGCGTTCTCGCTGAAGCTTTCTTT.

This clonotype was detected only a few times. This rearrangement joins TRBV3-1 to TRBJ2-7, with unresolved D. Germline-derived CDR1 and CDR2 are LGHDT and YNNKEL (reference sequence). V lost 1 base and J 9 bases, leaving 10 bases between the germline ends. The CDR3 length is 12 residues. In nucleotides, the CDR3 is TGTGCCAGCAGCCAAGGAACGCGCGGGCAGTACTTC. This gives the protein CASSQGTRGQYF.

The chain employs TRBV24-1 and TRBJ1-1; 8 nucleotides line up with TRBD1. With V trimmed by 4 bases and J by 5 bases, 5 bases remained unmatched. Germline V lookup: CDR1 KGHDR, CDR2 SFDVKD. The CDR3 loop spans 14 amino acids. In DNA form, the CDR3 reads TGTGCCACCAGTGACGGACAGGGTCAAACTGAAGCTTTCTTT. Encoded protein: CATSDGQGQTEAFF.

This clonotype was observed at least ten times. CDR3 nucleotide sequence: TGTGCCAGTAGTCATACCGGGGGGGTCTACAATGAGCAGTTCTTC. It specifies CASSHTGGVYNEQFF. V usage is TRBV19 and J usage is TRBJ2-1; 8 bases fit TRBD2. CDR1 and CDR2 from the germline V gene are LNHDA and SQIVND (reference sequence). The CDR3 has 15 residues. V shed 5 bases and J 3 bases; nucleotides not matched to a gene: 6.

This clonotype was counted at least ten times. CDR3 amino acids: CASSPMGQTNYGYTF. The CDR3, as DNA: TGTGCCAGCAGCCCTATGGGACAGACTAACTATGGCTACACCTTC. This sequence joins TRBV7-8 and TRBJ1-2; 7 bases are a match to TRBD1. Trimming cost V 5 bases and J 0 bases; bases outside gene matches: 6. The germline V gene has CDR1 SGHVS and CDR2 FQNEAQ. CDR3 length: 15 amino acids.

The genes are TRBV20-1 and TRBJ1-1; no definite D call. From germline, CDR1 is DFQATT and CDR2 SNEGSKA (reference sequence). CDR3 length: 13 amino acids. V was trimmed by 0 bases and J by 4 bases, leaving 9 bases between them. The DNA of the CDR3 is TGCAGTGCTAGAGATGGCCTGGGCACTGAAGCTTTCTTT. As protein: CSARDGLGTEAFF.

The V gene is TRBV29-1, the J gene TRBJ1-2; D gene unclear. This CDR3 region has 12 residues. Trimming stripped 2 bases from V and 5 bases from J, with 9 bases between. CDR1 SQVTM and CDR2 ANQGSEA come from the germline V gene. Here the CDR3 reads CSVERQEYGYTF. CDR3 DNA sequence: TGCAGCGTTGAACGGCAGGAGTATGGCTACACCTTC.

This clonotype was found a few times. The genes are TRBV6-5 and TRBJ1-1; D unclear. Germline CDR1 is MNHEY and CDR2 is SVGAGI. This CDR3 has 14 residues. Trimming cost V 6 bases and J 5 bases, with 16 bases left between them. The CDR3 region is CASRLRTSTTEAFF. The CDR3 coding sequence is TGTGCCAGCAGACTCAGGACTTCCACTACTGAAGCTTTCTTT.

This clonotype occurred a few times. The chain couples TRBV6-1 to TRBJ2-7; 8 bases fit TRBD2. This CDR3 is built from 15 residues. The germline V gene encodes CDR1 MNHNS and CDR2 SASEGT. J gave up 7 bases and V 9 bases, and 17 bases lay outside the gene matches. The CDR3 region is CASPGRTGTRWEQYV. CDR3 DNA sequence: TGTGCCAGTCCGGGCAGGACCGGGACTAGATGGGAGCAGTACGTC.

This clonotype has just a few counts. The chain carries TRBV24-1 and TRBJ1-5; D gene ambiguous. The CDR3 covers 14 residues. V lost 9 bases, J lost 2 bases, and 13 bases lay in between. The germline gives CDR1 KGHDR, CDR2 SFDVKD. Written as DNA, the CDR3 is TGTGCCACCTGTGGTATTAAGGGCAATCAGCCCCAGCATTTT. It is translated as CATCGIKGNQPQHF.

This chain links TRBV9 with TRBJ2-5, with 11 bases lining up with TRBD2. J gave up 4 bases and V 3 bases, and 8 bases lay outside the gene matches. The CDR3 loop spans 16 amino acids. Germline CDR1 reads SGDLS; CDR2 reads YYNGEE. CDR3 DNA sequence: TGTGCCAGCAGCGGTTTAGCGGGGGGGAACGCAGAGACCCAGTACTTC. As protein: CASSGLAGGNAETQYF.

This clonotype has at least ten counts. The chain carries TRBV4-1 and TRBJ2-1; TRBD2 matches at 10 bases. CDR1 and CDR2 from the germline V gene are MGHRA and YSYEKL. With V trimmed by 4 bases and J by 4 bases, 4 bases remained unmatched. This CDR3 contains 15 residues. The CDR3 DNA reads TGCGCCAGCAGCCCTCGGACTAGCGGTTACAATGAGCAGTTCTTC. The encoded protein is CASSPRTSGYNEQFF.

Many counts were recorded for this clonotype. The chain carries TRBV5-1 and TRBJ2-3; TRBD2 agrees at 7 bases. The V segment lost 4 bases and the J segment 0 bases; nucleotides outside the gene matches: 5. Germline V gives CDR1 SGHRS, CDR2 YFSETQ. This CDR3 has 15 residues. The CDR3 DNA is TGCGCCAGCAGCGGGGGACTAACTAGCACAGATACGCAGTATTTT. As protein: CASSGGLTSTDTQYF.

This clonotype was seen only a few times. Here the CDR3 DNA reads TGTGCCAGCAGTTGGGGGACAGGGTACGGAAACACCATATATTTT. Translating it yields CASSWGTGYGNTIYF. This chain links TRBV12-3 or TRBV12-4 with TRBJ1-3, with 9 nucleotides matching TRBD1. The CDR3 loop spans 15 amino acids. The V gene end was trimmed by 4 bases and the J gene end by 4 bases; junction bases not matched to a gene: 5.

This chain joins TRBV5-1 and TRBJ1-2, with 12 bases that match TRBD1. The CDR3 totals 20 residues. V was pared by 4 bases and J by 0 bases, with 16 bases of the junction left unmatched. The germline gives CDR1 SGHRS, CDR2 YFSETQ. In DNA form, the CDR3 reads TGCGCCAGCAGCGATACATACCCCGGGACAGGGGGCGCCCCTAACTATGGCTACACCTTC. It codes for CASSDTYPGTGGAPNYGYTF.